These 25 T cell receptor beta chains were sequenced from one sample in a study of regulatory T cells in long-lasting Graves disease. Time point here: newly diagnosed GD, antithyroid drugs for less than 3 months. There was RNA extracted from PBMCs, and the TCR library was made from it. Through Arm-PCR of CDR3 regions and iRepertoire HTBI primers, TCR beta libraries were built. TCRdb passed the multiplex PCR reads through MiXCR, listing each CDR3 protein once. The table includes 300,000 to 400,000 distinct CDR3 sequences, roughly a sixth detected once. Sequencing used peripheral blood mononuclear cells (PBMCs), obtained at new diagnosis, from a patient treated with antithyroid drugs. The origin of the receptors is a female donor with Graves disease.

This clonotype was recorded many times. V and J are TRBV12-3 or TRBV12-4 and TRBJ2-7, with D tentatively TRBD2 (7 bases). The V and J ends lost 3 bases and 7 bases respectively, with 10 bases between them. CDR3 length: 12 amino acids. CDR3 DNA: TGTGCCAGCAGTTTTCGGGGGGCGGAGCAGTACTTC. Translating gives CASSFRGAEQYF.

The chain recombines TRBV7-3 with TRBJ1-1, with D unresolved. Germline values: CDR1 SGHTA, CDR2 FQGTGA. CDR3 length: 13 amino acids. The V and J ends lost 0 bases and 7 bases respectively, with 9 bases between them. Written as DNA, the CDR3 is TGTGCCAGCAGCTTAACTTCGGGTATTGAAGCTTTCTTT. This encodes CASSLTSGIEAFF. The full variable domain, its missing parts supplied by reference TRBV7-3 and TRBJ1-1, is GAGVSQTPSNKVTEKGKYVELRCDPISGHTALYWYRQSLGQGPEFLIYFQGTGAADDSGLPNDRFFAVRPEGSVSTLKIQRTERGDSAVYLCASSLTSGIEAFFGQGTRLTVV.

This chain links TRBV4-1 with TRBJ2-2, with D unresolved. The ends were cut back, 3 bases at V and 1 base at J, with 9 bases in the middle. This CDR3 spans 15 amino acids. Germline V gene data show CDR1 as MGHRA and CDR2 as YSYEKL. This CDR3 reads CASSHALRNTGELFF. CDR3 in DNA: TGCGCCAGCAGCCACGCGCTTCGGAACACCGGGGAGCTGTTTTTT.

This clonotype appeared many times. The V gene is TRBV7-9, the J gene TRBJ2-3; D is uncertain. Germline CDR1 SEHNR, CDR2 FQNEAQ (reference sequence). This CDR3 has 16 residues. Trimming took 4 bases from V and 2 from J, leaving 16 bases between them. This CDR3 is CASSSSLLPVTDTQYF. CDR3 nucleotide sequence: TGTGCCAGCAGCTCCTCCTTACTTCCAGTCACAGATACGCAGTATTTT.

This clonotype was found many times. The rearrangement links TRBV20-1 to TRBJ1-1; the D gene is possibly TRBD1 (5 bases). The V end lost 1 base, the J end lost 3 bases, and 15 bases lay between the germline ends. From germline, CDR1 is DFQATT and CDR2 SNEGSKA (reference sequence). This CDR3 spans 15 amino acids. The CDR3 is CSARGGGSQYTEAFF. CDR3 bases: TGCAGTGCTAGAGGCGGGGGGAGTCAGTACACTGAAGCTTTCTTT.

The sample holds many counts of this clonotype. For the CDR3, the DNA is TGTGCCAGCAGCTTCTGGGGGGGGGGCTATGGCTACACCTTC. Its protein product is CASSFWGGGYGYTF. J is TRBJ1-2 and V is TRBV5-5, with a tentative D call TRBD1 (5 bases). Trimming shortened V by 2 bases and J by 4 bases, and 12 bases separated the two germline ends. The CDR3 length is 14 residues. Germline-derived CDR1 and CDR2 are SGHKS and YYEKEE (reference sequence).

The rearrangement links TRBV28 to TRBJ1-1; 9 bases are a match to TRBD1. This CDR3 spans 16 amino acids. Germline V gene data show CDR1 as MDHEN and CDR2 as SYDVKM. The junction had 5 bases not matched to a gene; V was cut back by 3 bases and J by 0 bases. The CDR3 spells CASSFPTGGLNTEAFF. The DNA for the CDR3 is TGTGCCAGCAGTTTTCCGACAGGGGGTTTGAACACTGAAGCTTTCTTT.

This clonotype was counted at least ten times. The chain employs TRBV7-2 and TRBJ2-7; no clear D. Germline CDR1 and CDR2: SGHTA and FQGNSA. The CDR3 has 15 residues. V was trimmed by 1 base and J by 4 bases, leaving 14 bases between them. The CDR3 protein is CASSLGSNQAYEQYF. The CDR3 DNA is TGTGCCAGCAGCTTAGGGTCAAACCAGGCTTACGAGCAGTACTTC.

This clonotype occurred many times. The V gene is TRBV29-1, the J gene TRBJ2-6; D is unresolved. The CDR3 length is 13 residues. V lost 7 bases to trimming and J lost 0 bases, with 7 bases between them. From germline, CDR1 is SQVTM and CDR2 ANQGSEA. The CDR3 DNA is TGCAGCGCCCAGGCCTCTGGGGCCAACGTCCTGACTTTC. Residues: CSAQASGANVLTF. Full variable domain (rest looked up from reference TRBV29-1 and TRBJ2-6): SAVISQKPSRDICQRGTSLTIQCQVDSQVTMMFWYRQQPGQSLTLIATANQGSEATYESGFVIDKFPISRPNLTFSTLTVSNMSPEDSSIYLCSAQASGANVLTFGAGSRLTVL.

The chain links TRBV29-1 to TRBJ1-1; D is ambiguous. Germline V gene sequence: CDR1 SQVTM, CDR2 ANQGSEA. The CDR3 extends over 11 amino acids. Trimming removed 3 bases from V and 10 bases from J, with 12 bases in between. CDR3 sequence (DNA): TGCAGCGTTGAGAGGGCAGCCGGAGCTTTCTTT. This translates into CSVERAAGAFF.

This clonotype was seen many times. Relative to the germline gene, one junction end is altered; a read error may explain this. This chain uses TRBV29-1 with TRBJ1-2, with a possible D match to TRBD1 (6 bases). Germline CDR1 and CDR2: SQVTM and ANQGSEA. The CDR3 extends over 15 amino acids. This CDR3 reads CSVDKDSRDNHGYTF. CDR3 nucleotide sequence: TGCAGCGTTGACAAGGACAGTAGGGATAACCATGGCTACACCTTC. The full variable domain, completed using reference TRBV29-1 and TRBJ1-2, is SAVISQKPSRDICQRGTSLTIQCQVDSQVTMMFWYRQQPGQSLTLIATANQGSEATYESGFVIDKFPISRPNLTFSTLTVSNMSPEDSSIYLCSVDKDSRDNHGYTFGSGTRLTVV.

The CDR3 spells CASSYGQVNEQFF. The CDR3 DNA sequence: TGTGCCAGCAGCTACGGACAGGTCAATGAGCAGTTCTTC. The rearrangement joins TRBV7-3 to TRBJ2-1; 7 nucleotides agree with TRBD1. CDR3 length equals 13 residues. V shed 4 bases and J 6 bases; nucleotides not matched to a gene: 3. The V gene's germline CDR1 is SGHTA and CDR2 FQGTGA.

This clonotype came up many times. This chain links TRBV10-3 with TRBJ2-1, with 10 bases lining up with TRBD2. The ends lost 0 bases at V and 5 bases at J; junction bases unmatched: 13. The CDR3 spans 19 residues. From germline, CDR1 is ENHRY and CDR2 SYGVKD. The CDR3 loop is CAISESSGLASGRDNEQFF. The CDR3 nucleotides are TGTGCCATCAGTGAGTCGTCGGGGTTGGCTAGCGGGAGAGACAATGAGCAGTTCTTC.

This clonotype was observed many times. The genes are TRBV6-1 and TRBJ1-2; no definite D call. V was cut by 1 base and J by 0 bases, with 12 bases left in between. CDR1 MNHNS and CDR2 SASEGT come from the germline V gene. The CDR3 has 16 residues. The CDR3 nucleotides read TGTGCCAGCAGTGAAGTGGTCCAACGAGCTAACTATGGCTACACCTTC. Translated, it gives CASSEVVQRANYGYTF.

Points on this clonotype: A read error may be the cause here, since a much bigger clone is one base away. The gene calls are TRBV6-2 or TRBV6-3 and TRBJ2-1; no clear D. The germline gives CDR1 MNHEY, CDR2 SVGEGT. CDR3 size: 16 residues. V was pared by 5 bases and J by 6 bases, with 20 bases between. Here the CDR3 reads CASSDPRTPRVNEQFF. The CDR3 nucleotides are TGTGCCAGCAGTGACCCCAGGACCCCTCGGGTCAATGAGCAGTTCTTC.

At least ten counts were recorded for this clonotype. The V gene is TRBV30, the J gene TRBJ2-7; the match to TRBD2 covers 11 bases. Unmatched junction bases numbered 1, after V lost 0 bases and J lost 0 bases. The CDR3 totals 15 residues. Germline V lookup: CDR1 GTSNPN, CDR2 SVGIG (reference sequence). The CDR3 is CAWSVGLAGSYEQYF. The CDR3 DNA reads as TGTGCCTGGAGTGTCGGACTAGCGGGCTCCTACGAGCAGTACTTC.

This clonotype was counted a single time. This chain links TRBV20-1 with TRBJ1-2; no reliable D call. Trimming took 0 bases from V and 8 from J, leaving 10 bases between them. Per the germline V gene, CDR1 is DFQATT and CDR2 is SNEGSKA (reference sequence). This CDR3 has 12 amino acids. CDR3 sequence (DNA): TGCAGTGCTAGAGATGAAGGGTACGGCTACACCTTC. Encoded protein: CSARDEGYGYTF.

A few counts support this clonotype. The chain uses TRBV5-4 and TRBJ2-1, with D tentatively TRBD2 (5 bases). The V end lost 3 bases, the J end lost 0 bases, and 13 bases lay between the germline ends. Germline CDR1 SGHNT, CDR2 YYREEE (reference sequence). The CDR3 totals 16 residues. The CDR3 protein is CASSSGSTSSYNEQFF. Written as DNA, the CDR3 is TGTGCCAGCAGCTCGGGATCGACGAGCTCCTACAATGAGCAGTTCTTC.

This clonotype was recorded at least ten times. CDR3 residues: CASRPDGVYNEQFF. For the CDR3, the DNA is TGTGCCAGCAGACCAGACGGAGTATACAATGAGCAGTTCTTC. This chain joins TRBV6-2 or TRBV6-3 and TRBJ2-1, with unresolved D. From germline, CDR1 is MNHEY and CDR2 SVGEGT. This CDR3 region has 14 residues. Trimming stripped 6 bases from V and 4 bases from J, with 13 bases between.

The V call is TRBV28, the J call TRBJ2-7; D is ambiguous. Trimming left V 4 bases short and J 4 bases short, with 5 bases between. The length of the CDR3 is 11 residues. The V gene's germline CDR1 is MDHEN and CDR2 SYDVKM. CDR3 nucleotides: TGTGCCAGCAGTTCGCAGTACGAGCAGTACTTC. This sequence encodes CASSSQYEQYF.

This clonotype appeared a single time. The chain carries TRBV6-9 and TRBJ2-7, with a weak D call TRBD1 (5 bases). Germline V gene sequence: CDR1 MNHGY, CDR2 SVAAGI. CDR3 size: 14 residues. V gave up 3 bases and J gave up 0 bases, with 9 bases separating them. The CDR3 is CASSYQGPSYEQYF. CDR3 sequence (DNA): TGTGCCAGCAGTTACCAGGGTCCCTCCTACGAGCAGTACTTC.

CDR3 amino acids: CATGAYPAGELFF. The DNA for the CDR3 is TGTGCCACCGGAGCATACCCCGCCGGGGAGCTGTTTTTT. The V call is TRBV15, the J call TRBJ2-2; no definite D call. CDR1 is LNHNV and CDR2 is YYDKDF in the germline V gene (reference sequence). This CDR3 contains 13 residues. Trimming shortened V by 8 bases and J by 6 bases, and 13 bases separated the two germline ends.

V usage is TRBV28 and J usage is TRBJ2-7; D possibly uses TRBD1 or TRBD2 (5 bases each). The CDR3 is 16 amino acids. Trimming left V 7 bases short and J 3 bases short, with 22 bases between. Per the germline V gene, CDR1 is MDHEN and CDR2 is SYDVKM. For the CDR3, the DNA is TGTGCCAGCAATTCCGGGCCGGGGCACGGCAACTACGAGCAGTACTTC. This gives the protein CASNSGPGHGNYEQYF.

The rearrangement joins TRBV2 to TRBJ2-7, with D hard to call. The CDR3 spans 11 residues. Deletions cut 2 bases from V and 3 bases from J, with 2 bases between. The germline V gene has CDR1 SNHLY and CDR2 FYNNEI. The CDR3 DNA sequence: TGTGCCAGCAGTGAATACTACGAGCAGTACTTC. Protein product: CASSEYYEQYF.

This clonotype was picked up a small number of times. This chain uses TRBV7-9 with TRBJ2-1; D may be TRBD2 (6 bases). The CDR3 runs 17 residues. CDR1 is SEHNR and CDR2 is FQNEAQ in the germline V gene (reference sequence). Trimming took 5 bases from V and 5 from J, leaving 22 bases between them. The CDR3 nucleotides read TGTGCCAGCAGCAGGGGACCTTGGCGGGATCTGAACAATGAGCAGTTCTTC. Translating gives CASSRGPWRDLNNEQFF. The entire variable domain, with the rest obtained from reference TRBV7-9 and TRBJ2-1, is as follows: DTGVSQNPRHKITKRGQNVTFRCDPISEHNRLYWYRQTLGQGPEFLTYFQNEAQLEKSRLLSDRFSAERPKGSFSTLEIQRTEQGDSAMYLCASSRGPWRDLNNEQFFGPGTRLTVL.